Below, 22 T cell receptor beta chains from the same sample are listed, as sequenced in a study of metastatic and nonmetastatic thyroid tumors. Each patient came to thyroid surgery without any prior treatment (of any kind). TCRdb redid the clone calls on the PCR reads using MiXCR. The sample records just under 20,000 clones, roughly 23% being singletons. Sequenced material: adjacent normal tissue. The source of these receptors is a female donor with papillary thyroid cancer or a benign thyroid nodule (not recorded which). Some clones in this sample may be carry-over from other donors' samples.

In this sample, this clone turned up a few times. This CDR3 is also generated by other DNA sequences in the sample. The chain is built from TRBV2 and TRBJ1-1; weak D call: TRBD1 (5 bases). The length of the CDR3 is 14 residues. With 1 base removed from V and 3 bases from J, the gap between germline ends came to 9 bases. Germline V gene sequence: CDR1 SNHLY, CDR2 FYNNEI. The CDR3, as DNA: TGTGCCAGCAGTGAAGACAGGCGGGACACTGAAGCTTTCTTT. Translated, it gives CASSEDRRDTEAFF.

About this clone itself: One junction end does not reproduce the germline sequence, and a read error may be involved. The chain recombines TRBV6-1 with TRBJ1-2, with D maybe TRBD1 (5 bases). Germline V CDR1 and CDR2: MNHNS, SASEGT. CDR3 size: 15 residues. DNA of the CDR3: TGTGCCAGTCGGGAGACAGAGATTTCTAACAATGGCTACACCTTC. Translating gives CASRETEISNNGYTF.

DNA of the CDR3: TGTGCCAGCAGACCAAAGGGGGGATTGAACACTGAAGCTTTCTTT. It translates to CASRPKGGLNTEAFF. This chain connects TRBV6-2 or TRBV6-3 to TRBJ1-1; weak D call: TRBD1 (6 bases). The V end lost 6 bases, the J end lost 0 bases, and 14 bases lay between the germline ends. Germline CDR1 and CDR2: MNHEY and SVGEGT. This CDR3 contains 15 residues.

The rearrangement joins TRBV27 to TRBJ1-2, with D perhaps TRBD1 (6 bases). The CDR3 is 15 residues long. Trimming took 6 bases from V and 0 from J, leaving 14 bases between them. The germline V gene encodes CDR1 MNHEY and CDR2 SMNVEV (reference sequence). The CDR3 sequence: CASRRTGSANYGYTF. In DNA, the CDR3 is TGTGCCAGCAGGCGAACAGGGTCCGCTAACTATGGCTACACCTTC.

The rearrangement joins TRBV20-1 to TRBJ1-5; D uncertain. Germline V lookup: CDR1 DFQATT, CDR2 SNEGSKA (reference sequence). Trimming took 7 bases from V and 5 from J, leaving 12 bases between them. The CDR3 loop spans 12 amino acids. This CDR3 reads CSGGPSDQPQHF. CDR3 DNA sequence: TGCAGTGGGGGTCCCAGCGATCAGCCCCAGCATTTT.

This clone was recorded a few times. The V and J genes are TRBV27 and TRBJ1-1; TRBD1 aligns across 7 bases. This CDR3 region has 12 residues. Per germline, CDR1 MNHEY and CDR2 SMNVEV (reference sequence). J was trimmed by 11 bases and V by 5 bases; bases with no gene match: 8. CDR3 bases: TGTGCCAGCAGTGCCCAAACAGGGGCGGCTTTCTTT. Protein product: CASSAQTGAAFF.

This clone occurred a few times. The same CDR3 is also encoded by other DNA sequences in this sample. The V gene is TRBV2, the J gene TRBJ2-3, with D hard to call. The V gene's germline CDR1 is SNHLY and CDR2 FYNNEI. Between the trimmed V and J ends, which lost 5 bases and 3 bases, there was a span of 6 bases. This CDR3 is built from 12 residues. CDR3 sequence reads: CASSSGTDTQYF. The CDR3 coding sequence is TGTGCCAGCAGTTCCGGGACAGATACGCAGTATTTT.

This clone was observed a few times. The DNA for the CDR3 is TGTGCCAGCAGTTCTTTTTCCTGGGAGCTGTTTTTT. Translation gives CASSSFSWELFF. The rearrangement uses TRBV12-3 or TRBV12-4 and TRBJ2-2; no definite D call. V lost 4 bases and J lost 9, with 9 bases in between. The CDR3 length is 12 residues.

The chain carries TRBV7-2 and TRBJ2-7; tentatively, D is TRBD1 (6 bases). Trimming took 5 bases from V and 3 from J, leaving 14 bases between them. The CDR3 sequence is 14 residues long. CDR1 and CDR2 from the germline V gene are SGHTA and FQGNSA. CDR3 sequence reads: CASSPGQWLYEQYF. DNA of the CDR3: TGTGCCAGCAGCCCCGGACAGTGGCTCTACGAGCAGTACTTC.

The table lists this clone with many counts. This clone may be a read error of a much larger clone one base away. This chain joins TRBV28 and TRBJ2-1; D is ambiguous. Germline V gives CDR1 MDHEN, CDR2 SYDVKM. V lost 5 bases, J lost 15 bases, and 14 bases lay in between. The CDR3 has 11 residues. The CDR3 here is CASSQKDGRFF. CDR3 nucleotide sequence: TGTGCCAGCAGTCAAAAGGACGGCCGGTTCTTC. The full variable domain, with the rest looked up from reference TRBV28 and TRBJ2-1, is DVKVTQSSRYLVKRTGEKVFLECVQDMDHENMFWYRQDPGLGLRLIYFSYDVKMKEKGDIPEGYSVSREKKERFSLILESASTNQTSMYLCASSQKDGRFFGPGTRLTVL.

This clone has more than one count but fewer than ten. CDR3 sequence: CASSRATSGRGNEQFF. Written as DNA, the CDR3 is TGTGCCAGCAGCCGAGCGACTAGCGGGAGAGGGAATGAGCAGTTCTTC. This chain links TRBV28 with TRBJ2-1, with 12 bases matching TRBD2. The germline V gene encodes CDR1 MDHEN and CDR2 SYDVKM. V shed 6 bases and J 7 bases; nucleotides not matched to a gene: 10. The CDR3 runs to 16 residues.

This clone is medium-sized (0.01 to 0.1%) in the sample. The DNA of the CDR3 is TGTGCCAGCAGCGGGACTAGCGGGAGTGTCGATGAGCAGTTCTTC. Its protein is CASSGTSGSVDEQFF. The gene calls are TRBV7-9 and TRBJ2-1, with 14 nucleotides matching TRBD2. Germline loops: CDR1 SEHNR, CDR2 FQNEAQ (reference sequence). The CDR3 extends over 15 amino acids. V gave up 5 bases and J gave up 8 bases; unmatched junction bases: 5.

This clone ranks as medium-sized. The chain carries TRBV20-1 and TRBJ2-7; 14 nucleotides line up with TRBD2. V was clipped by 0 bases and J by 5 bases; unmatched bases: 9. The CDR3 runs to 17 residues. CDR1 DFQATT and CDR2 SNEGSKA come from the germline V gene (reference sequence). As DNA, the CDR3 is TGCAGTGCTAGAGATATAGGGACTAGCGGGAGTTGGGACGAGCAGTACTTC. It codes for CSARDIGTSGSWDEQYF.

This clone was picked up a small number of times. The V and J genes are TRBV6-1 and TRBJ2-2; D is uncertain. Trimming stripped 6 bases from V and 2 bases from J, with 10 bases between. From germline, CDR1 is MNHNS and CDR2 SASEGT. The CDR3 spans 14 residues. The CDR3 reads CASSQAPNTGELFF. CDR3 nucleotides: TGTGCCAGCAGCCAGGCCCCAAACACCGGGGAGCTGTTTTTT.

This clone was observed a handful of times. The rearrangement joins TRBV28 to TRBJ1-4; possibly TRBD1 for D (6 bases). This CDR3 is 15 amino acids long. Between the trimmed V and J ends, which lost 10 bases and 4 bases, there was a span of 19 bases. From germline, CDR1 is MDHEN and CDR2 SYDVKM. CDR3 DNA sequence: TGTGCCATCACTCAGGGGCTGACCTTTAATGAAAAACTGTTTTTT. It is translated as CAITQGLTFNEKLFF.

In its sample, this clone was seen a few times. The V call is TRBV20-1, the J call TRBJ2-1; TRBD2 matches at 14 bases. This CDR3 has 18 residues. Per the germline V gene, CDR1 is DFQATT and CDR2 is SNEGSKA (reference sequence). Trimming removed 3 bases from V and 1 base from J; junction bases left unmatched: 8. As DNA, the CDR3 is TGCAGTGCTAGTCTGGGACTAGCGGGAGAAACGTCCTACAATGAGCAGTTCTTC. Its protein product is CSASLGLAGETSYNEQFF.

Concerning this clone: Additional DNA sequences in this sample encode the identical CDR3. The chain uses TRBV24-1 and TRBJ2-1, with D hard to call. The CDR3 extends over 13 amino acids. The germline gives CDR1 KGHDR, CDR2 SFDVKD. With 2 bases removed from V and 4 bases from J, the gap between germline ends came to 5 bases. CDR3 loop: CATSDSVYNEQFF. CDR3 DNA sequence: TGTGCCACCAGTGATTCAGTTTACAATGAGCAGTTCTTC.

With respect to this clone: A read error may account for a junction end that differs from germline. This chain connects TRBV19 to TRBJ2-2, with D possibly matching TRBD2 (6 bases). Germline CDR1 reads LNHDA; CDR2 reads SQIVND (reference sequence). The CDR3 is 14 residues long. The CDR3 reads CASSTRGIPGKLFF. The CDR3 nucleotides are TGTGCCAGTAGTACTCGCGGGATCCCCGGGAAGCTGTTTTTT.

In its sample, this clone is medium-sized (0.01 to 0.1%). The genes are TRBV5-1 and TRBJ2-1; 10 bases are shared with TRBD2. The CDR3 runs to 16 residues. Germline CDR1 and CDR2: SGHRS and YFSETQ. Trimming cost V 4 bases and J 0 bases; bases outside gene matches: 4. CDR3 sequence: CASSRLAGGSYNEQFF. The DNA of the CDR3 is TGCGCCAGCAGCAGGTTAGCGGGAGGCTCCTACAATGAGCAGTTCTTC.

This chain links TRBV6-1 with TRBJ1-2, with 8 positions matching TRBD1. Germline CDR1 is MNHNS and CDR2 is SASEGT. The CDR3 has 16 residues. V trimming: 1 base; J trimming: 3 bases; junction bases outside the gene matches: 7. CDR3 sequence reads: CASSEGPGGDYYGYTF. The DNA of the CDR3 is TGTGCCAGCAGTGAAGGTCCAGGGGGCGATTACTATGGCTACACCTTC.

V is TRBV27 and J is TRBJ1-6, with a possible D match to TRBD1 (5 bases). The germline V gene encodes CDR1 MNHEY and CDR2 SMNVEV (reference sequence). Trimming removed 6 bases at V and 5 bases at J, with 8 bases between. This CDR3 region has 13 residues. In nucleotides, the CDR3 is TGTGCCAGCAGAATACAGGATAATTCACCCCTCCACTTT. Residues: CASRIQDNSPLHF.

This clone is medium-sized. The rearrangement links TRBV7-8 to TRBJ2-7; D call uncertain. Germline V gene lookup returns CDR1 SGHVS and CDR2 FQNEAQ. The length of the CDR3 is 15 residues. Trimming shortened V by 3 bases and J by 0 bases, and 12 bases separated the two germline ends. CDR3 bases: TGTGCCAGCAGCTTGATCTTTCCGAGCTCCTACGAGCAGTACTTC. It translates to CASSLIFPSSYEQYF. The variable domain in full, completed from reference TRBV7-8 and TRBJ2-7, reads GAGVSQSPRYKVAKRGQDVALRCDPISGHVSLFWYQQALGQGPEFLTYFQNEAQLDKSGLPSDRFFAERPEGSVSTLKIQRTQQEDSAVYLCASSLIFPSSYEQYFGPGTRLTVT.